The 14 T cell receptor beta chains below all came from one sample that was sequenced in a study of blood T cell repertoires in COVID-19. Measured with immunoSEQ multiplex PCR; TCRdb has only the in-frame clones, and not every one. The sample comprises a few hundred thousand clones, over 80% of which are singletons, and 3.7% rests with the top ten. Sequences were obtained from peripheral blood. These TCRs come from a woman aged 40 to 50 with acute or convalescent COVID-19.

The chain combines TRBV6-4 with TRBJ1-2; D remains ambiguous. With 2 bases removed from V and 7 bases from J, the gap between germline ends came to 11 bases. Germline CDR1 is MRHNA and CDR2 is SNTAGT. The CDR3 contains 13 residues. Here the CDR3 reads CASSDEGRAGYTF. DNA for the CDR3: TGTGCCAGCAGTGACGAGGGAAGGGCTGGCTACACCTTC.

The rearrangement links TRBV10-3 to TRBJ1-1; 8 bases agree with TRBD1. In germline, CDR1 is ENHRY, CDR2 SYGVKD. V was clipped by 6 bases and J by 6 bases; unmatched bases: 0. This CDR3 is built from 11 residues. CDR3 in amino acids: CAIRQGAEAFF. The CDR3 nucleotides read TGTGCCATCAGACAGGGGGCTGAAGCTTTCTTT.

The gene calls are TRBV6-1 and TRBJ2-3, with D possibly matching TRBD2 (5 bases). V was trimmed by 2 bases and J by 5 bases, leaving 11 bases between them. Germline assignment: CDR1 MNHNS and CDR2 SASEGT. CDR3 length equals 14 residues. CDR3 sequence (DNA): TGTGCCAGCAGTGAATGGCGGGCGGGAGATACGCAGTATTTT. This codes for CASSEWRAGDTQYF.

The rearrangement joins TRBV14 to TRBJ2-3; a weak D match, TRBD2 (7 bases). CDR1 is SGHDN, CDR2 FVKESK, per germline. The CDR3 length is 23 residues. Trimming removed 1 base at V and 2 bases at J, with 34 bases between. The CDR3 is CASSQVTGISGVERGRHTDTQYF. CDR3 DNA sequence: TGTGCCAGCAGCCAAGTAACGGGTATTTCAGGGGTAGAGCGGGGCCGGCACACAGATACGCAGTATTTT.

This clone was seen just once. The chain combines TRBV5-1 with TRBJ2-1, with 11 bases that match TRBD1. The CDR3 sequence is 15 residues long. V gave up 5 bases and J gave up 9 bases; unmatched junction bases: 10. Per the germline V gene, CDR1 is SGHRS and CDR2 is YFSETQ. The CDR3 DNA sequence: TGCGCCAGCAGTTTTGGACAGGGGGCTAAGGGTGAGCAGTTCTTC. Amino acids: CASSFGQGAKGEQFF.

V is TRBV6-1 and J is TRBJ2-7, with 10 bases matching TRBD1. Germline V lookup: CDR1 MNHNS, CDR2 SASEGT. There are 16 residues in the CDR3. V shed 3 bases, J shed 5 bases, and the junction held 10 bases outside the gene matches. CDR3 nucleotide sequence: TGTGCCAGCAGTGAGCCGGGACAGGGGACGTCGAACGAGCAGTACGTC. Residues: CASSEPGQGTSNEQYV.

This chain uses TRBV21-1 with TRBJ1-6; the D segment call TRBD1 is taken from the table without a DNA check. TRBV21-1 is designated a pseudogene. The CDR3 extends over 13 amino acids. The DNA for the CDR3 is TGTGCCAGCAGGGACAGGGGGGTTTCACCCCTCCACTTT. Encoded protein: CASRDRGVSPLHF.

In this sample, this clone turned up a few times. CDR3 DNA sequence: TGTGCCAGTAGTATAGGGACCAGGGACACTGAAGCTTTCTTT. It codes for CASSIGTRDTEAFF. The rearrangement uses TRBV19 and TRBJ1-1; D perhaps matches TRBD1 (5 bases). The CDR3 runs to 14 residues. With 1 base removed from V and 3 bases from J, the gap between germline ends came to 9 bases. Germline V gene lookup returns CDR1 LNHDA and CDR2 SQIVND (reference sequence).

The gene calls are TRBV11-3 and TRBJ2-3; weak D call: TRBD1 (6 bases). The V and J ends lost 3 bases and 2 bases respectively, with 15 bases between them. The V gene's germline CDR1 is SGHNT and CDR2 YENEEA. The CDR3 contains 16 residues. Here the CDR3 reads CASSFRTGLFTDTQYF. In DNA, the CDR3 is TGTGCCAGCAGCTTTAGAACAGGGCTATTCACAGATACGCAGTATTTT.

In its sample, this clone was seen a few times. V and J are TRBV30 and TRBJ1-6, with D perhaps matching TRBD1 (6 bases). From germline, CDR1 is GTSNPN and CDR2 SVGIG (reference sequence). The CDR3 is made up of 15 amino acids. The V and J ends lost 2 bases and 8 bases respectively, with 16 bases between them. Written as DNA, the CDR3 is TGTGCCTGGAGTCACCAAGGACAGTCCTATTCACCCCTCCACTTT. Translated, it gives CAWSHQGQSYSPLHF.

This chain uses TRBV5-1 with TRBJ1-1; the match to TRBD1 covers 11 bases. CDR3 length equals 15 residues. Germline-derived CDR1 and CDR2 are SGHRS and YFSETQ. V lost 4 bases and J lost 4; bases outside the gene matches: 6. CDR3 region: CASSGTGGDRTEAFF. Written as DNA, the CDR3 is TGCGCCAGCAGCGGGACAGGGGGTGATCGCACTGAAGCTTTCTTT. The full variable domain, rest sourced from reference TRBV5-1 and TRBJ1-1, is KAGVTQTPRYLIKTRGQQVTLSCSPISGHRSVSWYQQTPGQGLQFLFEYFSETQRNKGNFPGRFSGRQFSNSRSEMNVSTLELGDSALYLCASSGTGGDRTEAFFGQGTRLTVV.

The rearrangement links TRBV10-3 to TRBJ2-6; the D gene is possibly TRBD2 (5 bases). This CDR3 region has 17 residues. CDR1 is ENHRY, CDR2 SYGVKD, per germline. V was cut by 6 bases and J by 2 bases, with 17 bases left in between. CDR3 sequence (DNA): TGTGCCATCAGGACGGACTCGGTGGGAGCTGGGGCCAACGTCCTGACTTTC. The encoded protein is CAIRTDSVGAGANVLTF.

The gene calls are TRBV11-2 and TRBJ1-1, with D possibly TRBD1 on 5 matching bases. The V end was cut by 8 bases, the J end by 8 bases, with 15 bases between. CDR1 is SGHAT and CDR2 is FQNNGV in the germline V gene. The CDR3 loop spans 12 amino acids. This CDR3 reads CASVTGTPEAFF. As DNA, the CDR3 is TGTGCCAGCGTTACAGGAACCCCCGAAGCTTTCTTT.

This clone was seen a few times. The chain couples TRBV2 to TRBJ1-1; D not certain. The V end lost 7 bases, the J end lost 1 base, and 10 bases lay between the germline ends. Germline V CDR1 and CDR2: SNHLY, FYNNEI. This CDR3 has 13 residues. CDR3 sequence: CASIRIPNTEAFF. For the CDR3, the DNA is TGTGCCAGCATCAGGATCCCGAACACTGAAGCTTTCTTT.